This record looks at one TCR beta chain sequence and its context. The antigen is unknown. Trimming stripped 0 bases from V and 6 bases from J, with 17 bases between. This CDR3 region has 17 residues. Germline CDR1 SNHLY, CDR2 FYNNEI. In the PCR, 60 Vbeta and 13 Jbeta primers were used. Assay: immunoSEQ multiplex PCR; the TCRdb copy retains only in-frame clones and omits some. The sample includes under 130,000 clones, about 80% seen only once; the top ten take roughly 1.9%. These data originate in a study of cytomegalovirus exposure and HLA in healthy donors. The donors comprised healthy bone marrow donors. Study-wide points: About 90% or about 30% of the time was how often most TCR beta V segments were productive, according to an earlier analysis. Sequencing depth roughly uniform across donors was assumed in presence/absence analyses.

This clonotype was obtained from a man in his thirties or forties in good health and CMV-seronegative. The specimen was PBMCs. The rearrangement joins TRBV2 to TRBJ2-2, with D unresolved. This CDR3 is CASSEALGQVYSGELFF. Here the CDR3 DNA reads TGTGCCAGCAGTGAAGCGCTTGGGCAGGTCTATTCCGGGGAGCTGTTTTTT.